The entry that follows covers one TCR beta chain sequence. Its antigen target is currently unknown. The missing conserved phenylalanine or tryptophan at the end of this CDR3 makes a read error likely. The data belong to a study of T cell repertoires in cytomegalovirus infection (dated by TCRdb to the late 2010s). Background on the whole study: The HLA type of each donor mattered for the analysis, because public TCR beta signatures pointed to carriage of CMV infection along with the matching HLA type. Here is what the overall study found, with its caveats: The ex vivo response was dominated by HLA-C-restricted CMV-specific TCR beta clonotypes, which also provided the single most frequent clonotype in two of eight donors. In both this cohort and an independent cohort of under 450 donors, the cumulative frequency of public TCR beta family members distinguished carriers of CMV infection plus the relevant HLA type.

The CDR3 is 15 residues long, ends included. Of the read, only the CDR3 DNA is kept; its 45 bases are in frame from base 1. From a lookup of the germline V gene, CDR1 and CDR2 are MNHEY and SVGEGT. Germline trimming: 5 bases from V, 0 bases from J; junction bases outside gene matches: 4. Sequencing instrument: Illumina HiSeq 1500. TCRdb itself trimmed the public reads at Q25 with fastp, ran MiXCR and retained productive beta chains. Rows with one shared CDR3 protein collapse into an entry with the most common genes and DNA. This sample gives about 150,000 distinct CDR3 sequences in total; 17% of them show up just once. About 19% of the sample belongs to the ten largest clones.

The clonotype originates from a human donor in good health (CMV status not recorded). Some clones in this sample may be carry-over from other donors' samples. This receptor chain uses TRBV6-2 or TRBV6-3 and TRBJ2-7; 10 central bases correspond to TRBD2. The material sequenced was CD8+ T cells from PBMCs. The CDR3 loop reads CASSPSGSRSYEQYL. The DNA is TGTGCCAGCAGTCCTAGCGGGAGCCGCTCCTACGAGCAGTACTTA.